This T cell receptor (beta chain) came from a study of shared clonotypes between healthy human individuals. Study-level findings and limits: Non-shared clonotypes were found to have lower generation probabilities than the clonotypes that were shared by all four of the sorted-subset donors.

At the deep level, the assay was run. This table comes from immunoSEQ multiplex PCR, and its TCRdb copy is limited to in-frame clones, with some not included. The table records about 2.4 million clones, over 85% of them present only once. Comment on this clone: What it binds is not known.

CDR3 length: 14 residues. V was cut by 4 bases and J by 9 bases, with 19 bases left in between. CDR1 SGHNT and CDR2 YYREEE come from the germline V gene (reference sequence). The clonotype comes from a man in his late teens or twenties in good health. Some clones in this sample may be carry-over from other donors' samples. The chain has TRBV5-4 and TRBJ1-1; TRBD1 is a possible D gene (6 bases). The sample consisted of naive CD4+ T cells from PBMCs. Subset indicated: CD45RA+ positively selected. In DNA, the CDR3 is TGTGCCAGCAGCGGGGGCCGGGACGGACCTAAAGCTTTCTTT. It encodes CASSGGRDGPKAFF.